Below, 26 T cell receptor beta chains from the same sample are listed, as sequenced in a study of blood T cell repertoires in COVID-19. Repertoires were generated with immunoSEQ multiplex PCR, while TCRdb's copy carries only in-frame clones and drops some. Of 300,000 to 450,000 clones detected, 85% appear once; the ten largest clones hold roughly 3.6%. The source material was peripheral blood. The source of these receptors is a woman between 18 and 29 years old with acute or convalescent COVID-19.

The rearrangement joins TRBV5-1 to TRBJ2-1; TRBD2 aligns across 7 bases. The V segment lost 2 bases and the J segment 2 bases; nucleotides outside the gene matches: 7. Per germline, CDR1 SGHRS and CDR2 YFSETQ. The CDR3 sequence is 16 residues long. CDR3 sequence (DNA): TGCGCCAGCAGCTTACCGGCGGGGGACCCCTACAATGAGCAGTTCTTC. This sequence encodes CASSLPAGDPYNEQFF.

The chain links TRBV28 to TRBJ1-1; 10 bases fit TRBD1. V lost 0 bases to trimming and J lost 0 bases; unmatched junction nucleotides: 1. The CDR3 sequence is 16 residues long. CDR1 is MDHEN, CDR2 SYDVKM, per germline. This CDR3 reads CASSLWTGGVNTEAFF. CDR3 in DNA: TGTGCCAGCAGTTTATGGACAGGGGGCGTGAACACTGAAGCTTTCTTT.

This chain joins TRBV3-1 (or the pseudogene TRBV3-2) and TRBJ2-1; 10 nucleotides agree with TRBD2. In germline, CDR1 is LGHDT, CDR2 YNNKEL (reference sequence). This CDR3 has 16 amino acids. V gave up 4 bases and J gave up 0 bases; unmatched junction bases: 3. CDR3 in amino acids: CASSLGLAASYNEQFF. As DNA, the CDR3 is TGTGCCAGCAGCCTCGGACTAGCGGCCTCCTACAATGAGCAGTTCTTC.

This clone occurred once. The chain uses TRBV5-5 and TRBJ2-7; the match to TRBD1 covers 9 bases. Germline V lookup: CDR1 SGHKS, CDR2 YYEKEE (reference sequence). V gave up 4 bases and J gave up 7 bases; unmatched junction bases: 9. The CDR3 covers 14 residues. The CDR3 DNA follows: TGTGCCAGCAGCCCCGGGACAGGGTACAAGGAGCAGTACTTC. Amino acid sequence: CASSPGTGYKEQYF.

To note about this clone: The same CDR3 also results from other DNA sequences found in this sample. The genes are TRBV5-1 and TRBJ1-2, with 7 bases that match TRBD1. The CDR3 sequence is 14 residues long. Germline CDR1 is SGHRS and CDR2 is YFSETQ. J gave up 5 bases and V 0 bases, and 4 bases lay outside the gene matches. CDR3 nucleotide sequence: TGCGCCAGCAGCTTGGACAGGGGAAGTTATGGCTACACCTTC. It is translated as CASSLDRGSYGYTF.

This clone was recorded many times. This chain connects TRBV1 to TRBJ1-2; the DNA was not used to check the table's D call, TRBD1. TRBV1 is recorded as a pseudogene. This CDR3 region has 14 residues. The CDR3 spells CTSSQGGQGYGYTF. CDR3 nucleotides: TGCACCAGCAGCCAAGGGGGACAGGGCTATGGCTACACCTTC.

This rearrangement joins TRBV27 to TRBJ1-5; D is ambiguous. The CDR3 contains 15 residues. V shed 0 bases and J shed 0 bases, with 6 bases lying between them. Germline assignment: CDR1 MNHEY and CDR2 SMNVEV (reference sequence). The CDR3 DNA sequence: TGTGCCAGCAGTTTATCGTCCAATAGCAATCAGCCCCAGCATTTT. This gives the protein CASSLSSNSNQPQHF.

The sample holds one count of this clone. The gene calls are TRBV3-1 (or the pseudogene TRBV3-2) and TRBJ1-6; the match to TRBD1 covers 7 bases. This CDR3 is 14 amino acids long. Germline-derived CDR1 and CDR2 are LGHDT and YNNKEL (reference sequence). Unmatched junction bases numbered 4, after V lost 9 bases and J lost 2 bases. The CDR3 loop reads CASVQGAYNSPLHF. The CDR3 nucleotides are TGTGCCAGTGTCCAGGGGGCCTATAATTCACCCCTCCACTTT.

The CDR3 bases are TGTGCCAGCAGCGCCGGGACAGGGGGCGTTCAGCCCCAGCATTTT. Amino acid sequence: CASSAGTGGVQPQHF. This rearrangement joins TRBV9 to TRBJ1-5; 12 bases align to TRBD1. Germline loops: CDR1 SGDLS, CDR2 YYNGEE. The CDR3 loop spans 15 amino acids. V trimming: 3 bases; J trimming: 6 bases; junction bases outside the gene matches: 4.

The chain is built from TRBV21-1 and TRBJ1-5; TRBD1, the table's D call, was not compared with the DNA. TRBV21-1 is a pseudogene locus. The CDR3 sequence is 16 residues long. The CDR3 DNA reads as TGTGCCAGCAGCAGGATTGGGACAGGGAGCAATCAGCCCCAGCATTTT. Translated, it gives CASSRIGTGSNQPQHF.

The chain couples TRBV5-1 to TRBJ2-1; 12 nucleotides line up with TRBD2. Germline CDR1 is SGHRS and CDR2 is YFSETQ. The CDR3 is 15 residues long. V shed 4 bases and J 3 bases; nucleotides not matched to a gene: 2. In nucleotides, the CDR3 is TGCGCCAGCAGCCCGGGACTAGCGGGCTACAATGAGCAGTTCTTC. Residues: CASSPGLAGYNEQFF.

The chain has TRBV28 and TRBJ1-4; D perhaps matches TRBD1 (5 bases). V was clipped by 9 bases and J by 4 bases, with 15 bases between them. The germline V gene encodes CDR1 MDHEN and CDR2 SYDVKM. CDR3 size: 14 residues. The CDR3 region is CASSRGTDNEKLFF. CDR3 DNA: TGTGCCAGTTCCCGGGGGACGGATAATGAAAAACTGTTTTTT.

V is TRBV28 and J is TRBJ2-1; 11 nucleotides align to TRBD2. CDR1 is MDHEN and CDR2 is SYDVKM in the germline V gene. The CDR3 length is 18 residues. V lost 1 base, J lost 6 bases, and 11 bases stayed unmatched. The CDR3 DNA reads TGTGCCAGCAGTTTATTAGCGGGAGGGCCCTCCGGAGCCAATGAGCAGTTCTTC. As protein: CASSLLAGGPSGANEQFF.

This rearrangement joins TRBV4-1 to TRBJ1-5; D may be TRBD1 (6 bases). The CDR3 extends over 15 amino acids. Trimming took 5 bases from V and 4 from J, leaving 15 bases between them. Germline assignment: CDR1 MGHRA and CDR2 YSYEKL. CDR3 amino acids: CASSSRGAPNQPQHF. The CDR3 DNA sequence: TGCGCCAGCAGCTCCCGGGGGGCGCCAAATCAGCCCCAGCATTTT.

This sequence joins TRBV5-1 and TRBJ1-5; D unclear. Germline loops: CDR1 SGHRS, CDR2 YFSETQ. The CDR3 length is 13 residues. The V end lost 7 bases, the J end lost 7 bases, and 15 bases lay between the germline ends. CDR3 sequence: CASALGDQQPQHF. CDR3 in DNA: TGCGCCAGCGCATTGGGCGACCAACAGCCCCAGCATTTT.

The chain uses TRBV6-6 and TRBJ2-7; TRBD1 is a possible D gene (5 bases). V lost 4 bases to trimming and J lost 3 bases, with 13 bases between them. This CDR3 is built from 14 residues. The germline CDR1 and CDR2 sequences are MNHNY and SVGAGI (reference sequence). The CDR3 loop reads CASSLKDTDYEQYF. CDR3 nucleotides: TGTGCCAGCAGTTTAAAGGACACCGACTACGAGCAGTACTTC.

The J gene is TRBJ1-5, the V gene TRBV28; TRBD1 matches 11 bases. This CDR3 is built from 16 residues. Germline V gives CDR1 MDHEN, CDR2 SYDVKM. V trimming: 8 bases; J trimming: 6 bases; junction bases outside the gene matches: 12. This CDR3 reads CASGASGTGGTQPQHF. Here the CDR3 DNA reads TGTGCCAGCGGTGCCTCCGGGACAGGGGGAACTCAGCCCCAGCATTTT.

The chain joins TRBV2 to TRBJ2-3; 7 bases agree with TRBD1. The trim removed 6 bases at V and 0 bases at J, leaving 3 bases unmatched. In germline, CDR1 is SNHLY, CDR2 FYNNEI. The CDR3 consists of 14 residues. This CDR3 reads CASRRQGSTDTQYF. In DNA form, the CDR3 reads TGTGCCAGCAGGAGACAGGGTAGCACAGATACGCAGTATTTT.

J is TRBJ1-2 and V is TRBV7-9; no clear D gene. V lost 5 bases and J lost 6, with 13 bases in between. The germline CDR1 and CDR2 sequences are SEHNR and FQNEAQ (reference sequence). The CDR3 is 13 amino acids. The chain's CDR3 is CASSTEREDGYTF. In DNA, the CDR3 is TGTGCCAGCAGCACGGAAAGGGAGGATGGCTACACCTTC.

CDR3 residues: CASSFRGHLNEKLFF. CDR3 nucleotides: TGTGCCAGCAGTTTTAGGGGGCATTTAAATGAAAAACTGTTTTTT. The gene calls are TRBV27 and TRBJ1-4; 7 bases line up with TRBD1. The CDR3 is 15 amino acids. V trimming: 3 bases; J trimming: 5 bases; junction bases outside the gene matches: 6. Germline assignment: CDR1 MNHEY and CDR2 SMNVEV (reference sequence).

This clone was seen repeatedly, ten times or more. CDR3 nucleotides: TGCGCCAGCAGAGACGGGAATCCGAACACTGAAGCTTTCTTT. The encoded protein is CASRDGNPNTEAFF. V and J are TRBV10-1 and TRBJ1-1; D is unresolved. This CDR3 spans 14 amino acids. The ends were cut back, 6 bases at V and 1 base at J, with 12 bases in the middle. Germline V gene data show CDR1 as WNHNN and CDR2 as SYGVQD (reference sequence).

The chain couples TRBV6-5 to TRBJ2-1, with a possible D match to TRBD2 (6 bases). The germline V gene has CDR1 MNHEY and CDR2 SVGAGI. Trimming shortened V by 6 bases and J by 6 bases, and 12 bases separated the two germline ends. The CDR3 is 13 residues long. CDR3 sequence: CASRTWRANEQFF. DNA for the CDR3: TGTGCCAGCAGAACTTGGAGGGCCAATGAGCAGTTCTTC.

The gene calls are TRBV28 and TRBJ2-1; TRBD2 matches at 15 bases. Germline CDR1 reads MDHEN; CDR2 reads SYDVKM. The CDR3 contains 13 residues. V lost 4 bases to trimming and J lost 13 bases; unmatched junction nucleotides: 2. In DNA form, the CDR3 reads TGTGCCAGCAGTTCGGGACTAGCGGGAGGACAGTTCTTC. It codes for CASSSGLAGGQFF.

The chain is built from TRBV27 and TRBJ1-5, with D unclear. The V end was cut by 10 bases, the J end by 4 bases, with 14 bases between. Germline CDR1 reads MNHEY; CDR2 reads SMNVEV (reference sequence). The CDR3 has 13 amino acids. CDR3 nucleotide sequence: TGTGCCACCTCACGGGGTGCTAATCAGCCCCAGCATTTT. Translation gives CATSRGANQPQHF.

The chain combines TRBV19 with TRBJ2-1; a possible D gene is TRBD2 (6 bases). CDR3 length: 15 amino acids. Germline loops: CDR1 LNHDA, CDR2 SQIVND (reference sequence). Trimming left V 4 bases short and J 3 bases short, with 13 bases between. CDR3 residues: CASSTGTDYYNEQFF. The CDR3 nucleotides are TGTGCCAGTAGTACTGGGACTGACTACTACAATGAGCAGTTCTTC.

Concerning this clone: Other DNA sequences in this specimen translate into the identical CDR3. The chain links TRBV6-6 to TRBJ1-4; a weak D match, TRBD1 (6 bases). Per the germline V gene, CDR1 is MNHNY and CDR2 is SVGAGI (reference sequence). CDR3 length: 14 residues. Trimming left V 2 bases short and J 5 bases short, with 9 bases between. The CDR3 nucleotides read TGTGCCAGCAGTTACAGGGGGGGGAATGAAAAACTGTTTTTT. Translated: CASSYRGGNEKLFF.